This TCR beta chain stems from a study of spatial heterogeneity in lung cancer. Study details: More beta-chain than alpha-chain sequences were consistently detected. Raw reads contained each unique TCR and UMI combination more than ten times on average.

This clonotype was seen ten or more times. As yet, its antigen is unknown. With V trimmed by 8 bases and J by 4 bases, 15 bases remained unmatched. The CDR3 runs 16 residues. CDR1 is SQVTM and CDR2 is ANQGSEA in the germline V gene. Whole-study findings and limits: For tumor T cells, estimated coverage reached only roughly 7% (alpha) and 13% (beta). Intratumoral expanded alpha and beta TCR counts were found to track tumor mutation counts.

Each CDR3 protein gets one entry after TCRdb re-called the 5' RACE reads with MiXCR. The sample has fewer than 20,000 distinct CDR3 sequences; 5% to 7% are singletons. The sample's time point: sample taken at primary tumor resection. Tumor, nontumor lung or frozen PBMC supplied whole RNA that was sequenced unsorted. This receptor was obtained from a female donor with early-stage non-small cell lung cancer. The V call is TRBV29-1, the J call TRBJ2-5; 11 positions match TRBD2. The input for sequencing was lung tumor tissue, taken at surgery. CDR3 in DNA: TGCAGCATTAGAGGAACTAGCGGGAGATCAGTAGAGACCCAGTACTTC. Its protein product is CSIRGTSGRSVETQYF.